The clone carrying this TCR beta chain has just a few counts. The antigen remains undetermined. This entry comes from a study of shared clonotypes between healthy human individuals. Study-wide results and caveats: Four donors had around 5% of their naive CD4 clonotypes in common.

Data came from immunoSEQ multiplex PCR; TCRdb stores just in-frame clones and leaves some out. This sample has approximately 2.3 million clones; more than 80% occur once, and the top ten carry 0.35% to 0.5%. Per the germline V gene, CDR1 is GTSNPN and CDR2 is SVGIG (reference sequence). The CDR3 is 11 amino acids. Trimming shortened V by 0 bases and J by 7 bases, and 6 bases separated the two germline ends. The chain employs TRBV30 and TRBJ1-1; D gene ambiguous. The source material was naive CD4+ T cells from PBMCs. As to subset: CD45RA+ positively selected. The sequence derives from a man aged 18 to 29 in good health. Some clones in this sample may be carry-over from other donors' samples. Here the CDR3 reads CAWSVESEAFF. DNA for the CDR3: TGTGCCTGGAGTGTAGAAAGTGAAGCTTTCTTT.